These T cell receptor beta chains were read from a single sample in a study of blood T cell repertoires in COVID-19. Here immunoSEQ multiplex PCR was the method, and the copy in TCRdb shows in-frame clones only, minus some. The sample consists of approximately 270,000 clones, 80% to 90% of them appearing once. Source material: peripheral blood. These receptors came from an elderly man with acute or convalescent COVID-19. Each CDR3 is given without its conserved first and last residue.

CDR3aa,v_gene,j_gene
ASSPRTGLHYEQY,TRBV5-1,TRBJ2-7
ASSQGQGVTDTQY,TRBV3-1/TRBV3-2,TRBJ2-3
ASSLRGSGNTIY,TRBV5-5,TRBJ1-3
ATSRDPSGNTDTQY,TRBV15,TRBJ2-3
ASSGTLGGNEQF,TRBV18,TRBJ2-1
ASSVLQDNTEAF,TRBV9,TRBJ1-1
ASSTESYNSPLH,TRBV2,TRBJ1-6
ASRRMGQNYGYT,TRBV6-5,TRBJ1-2
SGTGGNTIY,TRBV20-1,TRBJ1-3
ASSQDLPGDTEAF,TRBV4-3,TRBJ1-1
AWGTGGSYEQY,TRBV30,TRBJ2-7